These T cell receptor beta chains were read from a single sample in a study of cytomegalovirus exposure and HLA in healthy donors. The protocol was immunoSEQ multiplex PCR, while the TCRdb copy is restricted to in-frame clones and leaves out a portion. The sample lists 150,000 to 200,000 clones; approximately 81% were seen once. The sample was PBMCs. These receptors all come from a boy under 10 years old in good health and CMV-seronegative. The conserved cysteine and the conserved F or W are not part of the CDR3 here.

>TRBJ2-7|TRBV9
ASSVGDRGYEQY
>TRBJ2-1|TRBV6-1
ASSVGEGRLAGIDNEQF
>TRBJ2-1|TRBV28
ASSPLGASAYNEQF
>TRBJ2-5|TRBV19
ASSTGTGGQETQY
>TRBJ2-2|TRBV7-9
ASSLPWTSGRARTGELF
>TRBJ2-7|TRBV4-1
ASSQDRDGGYEQY
>TRBJ1-1|TRBV27
ASSLRLEGAGTEAF
>TRBJ1-2|TRBV4-1
ASSQDRTNYGYT
>TRBJ1-4|TRBV5-1
ASSLMASMGRNEKLF
>TRBJ1-6|TRBV5-6
ASGEGLLNSPLH
>TRBJ2-5|TRBV6-1
ASSESSGRVETQY
>TRBJ2-5|TRBV2
ASAGATQY
>TRBJ1-1|TRBV18
ASSPPNRLNTEAF
>TRBJ2-1|TRBV29-1
SVLGKGLAGDEQF
>TRBJ1-1|TRBV9
ASSVDVKSPEAF
>TRBJ2-1|TRBV20-1
SARTLNEQF
>TRBJ1-2|TRBV7-9
ASSFGTGGRGYT
>TRBJ1-5|TRBV5-5
ASSLVGGPNQPQH
>TRBJ2-1|TRBV2
ASSETERPNEQF
>TRBJ1-1|TRBV5-6
ASSSGSDRGF
>TRBJ1-5|TRBV7-8
ASSPDSNSNQPQH
>TRBJ2-6|TRBV28
ASSTQRSGANVLT
>TRBJ2-3|TRBV10-3
AISLSGMGLAGTDTQY
>TRBJ2-3|TRBV27
ASSPSVGQYTQY
>TRBJ1-1|TRBV11-1
ASSPAGGLNTEAF
>TRBJ2-1|TRBV6-4
ASSDSLGYEQF
>TRBJ2-1|TRBV29-1
SAPDTRSYNEQF
>TRBJ1-2|TRBV11-2
ASSLVAGPNYGYT
>TRBJ2-7|TRBV5-6
ASSSEGSGLSYEQY
>TRBJ1-5|TRBV28
ASSSPQGVYDQPQH
>TRBJ2-5|TRBV5-1
ASRAGGGQETQY
>TRBJ1-1|TRBV4-1
ASSHNREAF
>TRBJ2-3|TRBV5-1
ASSSGTGPTDTQY
>TRBJ2-1|TRBV10-1
ASSAELAGGHEQF
>TRBJ1-4|TRBV7-9
ASSLPGGEKLF
>TRBJ2-5|TRBV5-1
ASSRQGASTETQY
>TRBJ1-6|TRBV6-5
ASSFSLDGLDSPLH
>TRBJ1-2|TRBV30
AWRFSPTYGYT
>TRBJ2-7|TRBV27
ASSSAGLINYEQY
>TRBJ1-2|TRBV6-6
ASSSRTEGGDYGYT
>TRBJ2-5|TRBV19
ASSIEAERETQY
>TRBJ1-6|TRBV7-2
ASSLDRPSSYNSPLH
>TRBJ2-7|TRBV19
ASSPTGGLYEQY
>TRBJ2-5|TRBV2
ASSDHRSETSGNRGETQY
>TRBJ2-2|TRBV14
ASRSRAFGELF
>TRBJ1-5|TRBV6-1
ASSESGNQPQH
>TRBJ2-1|TRBV30
AWMGAETYNEQF
>TRBJ2-7|TRBV10-1
ASLHSGTNNYEQY
>TRBJ1-1|TRBV6-5
ASSSHRGTEAF
>TRBJ2-2|TRBV19
ASSIKGLAGGYTGELF
>TRBJ2-1|TRBV19
ASSIVASGNEQF
>TRBJ1-5|TRBV19
ASSILAEHQPQH
>TRBJ2-2|TRBV7-9
ASSLSTSTGELF
>TRBJ2-1|TRBV2
ASSEFYRGLYNEQF
>TRBJ2-6|TRBV15
ATSLSSGANVLT
>TRBJ1-1|TRBV19
ASSHGSGPEAF
>TRBJ1-4|TRBV19
ASSTDRLDEKLF
>TRBJ2-3|TRBV27
ASSPSPHSTDTQY
>TRBJ2-5|TRBV30
AWAGEGQETQY
>TRBJ1-1|TRBV6-5
ASRGQGWETEAF